This is a list of T cell receptor beta chains from one sample in a study of cytomegalovirus exposure and HLA in healthy donors. Assay: immunoSEQ multiplex PCR; the TCRdb copy retains only in-frame clones and omits some. This sample's clone table lists over 100,000 clones. The sample consisted of PBMCs. The receptors stem from a middle-aged woman in good health and CMV-seropositive. Each CDR3 is given with its conserved first and last residue. D genes are given only for firm matches. A clone size is listed for some rows: how often the clone was seen (once, few, many), or a class if it is expanded.

j_call clone_size v_call d_call cdr3_nt cdr3_aa
TRBJ2-7 . TRBV27 . TGTGCCAGCAGTTTGCAGGGGCCTCCTTACGAGCAGTACTTC CASSLQGPPYEQYF
TRBJ2-5 . TRBV19 TRBD2 TGTGCCAGTAGGAGTTTTAGGACTAGCGGAGAAGAGACCCAGTACTTC CASRSFRTSGEETQYF
TRBJ1-1 . TRBV4-2 TRBD1 TGTGCCAGCAGCGGACAGGTTGAGGACACTGAAGCTTTCTTT CASSGQVEDTEAFF
TRBJ2-7 . TRBV27 TRBD2 TGTGCCAGCAGTTTGACTAGCGGGAGCGGGTACGAGCAGTACTTC CASSLTSGSGYEQYF
TRBJ2-7 . TRBV29-1 . TGCAGCGTTGAACGGGCGGGTAACCCCTACGAGCAGTACTTC CSVERAGNPYEQYF
TRBJ1-5 . TRBV5-6 . TGTGCCAGCAGCCAGGATGAGGGACAAAGAGGCTTACAGCCCCAGCATTTT CASSQDEGQRGLQPQHF
TRBJ1-2 . TRBV15 TRBD1 TGTGCCACCAGCCGGGACAGGGTTCGTGGCTACACCTTC CATSRDRVRGYTF
TRBJ2-2 . TRBV5-4 TRBD2 TGTGCCAGCAGCTTGGCGGGACTAGCGGGAGAAAAGCTGTTTTTT CASSLAGLAGEKLFF
TRBJ2-7 . TRBV14 . TGTGCCAGCAGCCAAGATCGGGAGATGTTGTACGAGCAGTACTTC CASSQDREMLYEQYF
TRBJ2-1 . TRBV9 . TGTGCCAGCAGCCTCGGGAGTCGGGCCTACAATGAGCAGTTCTTC CASSLGSRAYNEQFF
TRBJ1-4 . TRBV29-1 . TGCAGCGTTGACCAGACGGGGTCCGAAAAACTGTTTTTT CSVDQTGSEKLFF
TRBJ2-2 . TRBV7-9 . TGTGCCAGCAACAAAGCTGAGGGCACCGGGGAGCTGTTTTTT CASNKAEGTGELFF
TRBJ2-1 . TRBV27 TRBD1 TGTGCCAGCAGTTCCCCCGGGACAGGGGAAGGACTTGAGCAGTTCTTC CASSSPGTGEGLEQFF
TRBJ1-5 . TRBV19 . TGTGCCAGTAGCCCAAACAGGGCTTACAATCAGCCCCAGCATTTT CASSPNRAYNQPQHF
TRBJ2-2 . TRBV18 TRBD1 TGTGCCAGCTCACTCGAACAGGGGGGCGACACCGGGGAGCTGTTTTTT CASSLEQGGDTGELFF
TRBJ2-3 . TRBV9 TRBD2 TGTGCCAGCAGCGTAAAGGGGGGACTAGCGGGGTACACAGATACGCAGTATTTT CASSVKGGLAGYTDTQYF
TRBJ2-1 . TRBV5-4 TRBD2 TGTGCCAGCAGCTTTACCGGGACTAACTACAATGAGCAGTTCTTC CASSFTGTNYNEQFF
TRBJ2-1 . TRBV7-3 TRBD2 TGTGCCAGCAGCTTAATAGGGGCGGGAGGGCCTTTCAATGAGCAGTTCTTC CASSLIGAGGPFNEQFF
TRBJ1-1 . TRBV30 . TGTGCCTGGAGCCCAGGAAGCACTGAAGCTTTCTTT CAWSPGSTEAFF
TRBJ1-1 . TRBV7-2 . TGTGCCAGCAGTGCTTGGGCAGAAGCTTTCTTT CASSAWAEAFF
TRBJ1-2 medium-sized TRBV6-1 . TGTGCCAGCAGTGACCTAAAAGGGACACCCTGGGGCTACACCTTC CASSDLKGTPWGYTF
TRBJ1-5 . TRBV16 . TGTGCCAGCAGCCGCCAGGCAAGCAATCAGCCCCAGCATTTT CASSRQASNQPQHF
TRBJ1-3 . TRBV30 . TGTGCCTGGGAGGGTGCAGCTGGAAACACCATATATTTT CAWEGAAGNTIYF
TRBJ1-5 . TRBV6-5 . TGTGCCAGCAGTCCGGCGAGGCAGGGAGGACAGCCCCAGCATTTT CASSPARQGGQPQHF
TRBJ2-2 . TRBV19 . TGTGCCAGTAGTATGGGGGCGCAGGGTAACACCGGGGAGCTGTTTTTT CASSMGAQGNTGELFF
TRBJ2-3 . TRBV30 TRBD2 TGTGCCTGGAGTTCCGGACTAGCGGGACGCACAGATACGCAGTATTTT CAWSSGLAGRTDTQYF
TRBJ1-4 . TRBV27 . TGTGCCAGCAGTCACAGTTTATCTAATGAAAAACTGTTTTTT CASSHSLSNEKLFF
TRBJ1-5 . TRBV18 TRBD1 TGTGCCAGCTCAGCCGGGACAGGTGCTCTCAATCAGCCCCAGCATTTT CASSAGTGALNQPQHF
TRBJ2-2 . TRBV7-2 TRBD1 TGTGCCAGCAGCCCCCTCCGGGACAGCACCGGGGAGCTGTTTTTT CASSPLRDSTGELFF
TRBJ2-7 . TRBV5-1 TRBD1 TGCGCCAGCAGCGCCCCGTCCGGGACAGGGTCCTACGAGCAGTACTTC CASSAPSGTGSYEQYF
TRBJ1-6 . TRBV28 . TGTGCCAGCAGTTCGTCCGGGGATAGCTCCTATAATTCACCCCTCCACTTT CASSSSGDSSYNSPLHF
TRBJ2-7 . TRBV4-3 . TGCGCCAGCAGCCAAGACGTTAGCGATGTCTCCTACGAGCAGTACTTC CASSQDVSDVSYEQYF
TRBJ1-1 . TRBV29-1 TRBD1 TGCAGCTCCCGGACAGGGGGCGCGGACACTGAAGCTTTCTTT CSSRTGGADTEAFF
TRBJ2-5 . TRBV29-1 TRBD1 TGCAGCGTTGGACAGGGGGTCGGAGAGACCCAGTACTTC CSVGQGVGETQYF
TRBJ1-5 . TRBV7-8 . TGTGCCAGCAGCTTAGACGGGGGGTCAGAATTCCAGCCCCAGCATTTT CASSLDGGSEFQPQHF
TRBJ1-2 . TRBV10-2 . TGCGCCAGCAGTGAAATCGACAGGCTTGGCTACACCTTC CASSEIDRLGYTF
TRBJ2-7 . TRBV21-1 . TGTGCCAGCAGCACGGGGTATTTC CASSTGYF
TRBJ1-2 . TRBV18 . TGTGCCAGCTCACCCCCAGGGTTAGTCTCTGGCTACACCTTC CASSPPGLVSGYTF
TRBJ1-2 . TRBV7-9 . TGTGCCAGCAGCCCGCCGGGGGTTCGCGACTATGGCTACACCTTC CASSPPGVRDYGYTF
TRBJ2-7 . TRBV6-1 TRBD1 TGTGCCAGCAGTGAGGGGACAGGGTTTGGCGAGCAGTACTTC CASSEGTGFGEQYF
TRBJ2-5 . TRBV4-3 . TGCGCCAGCAGCCAAGAACCGCCGGGCGGGTGGGAGACCCAGTACTTC CASSQEPPGGWETQYF
TRBJ2-7 . TRBV6-1 TRBD1 TGTGCCAGCAGTGGACCGGGACAGGGGTACGAGCAGTACTTC CASSGPGQGYEQYF
TRBJ1-1 . TRBV21-1 . TGTGCCAGCAGCGCTCCTTCGGGACACCAACCCCTCATGAACACTGAAGCTTTCTTT CASSAPSGHQPLMNTEAFF
TRBJ1-4 . TRBV28 TRBD1 TGTGCCAGCAGCAGCCGACAGGGGGGAACGGAAAAACTGTTTTTT CASSSRQGGTEKLFF
TRBJ2-7 . TRBV19 TRBD1 TGTGCCACAAGCCCGGGACAGGGGTTCGACGAGCAGTACTTC CATSPGQGFDEQYF
TRBJ1-1 . TRBV5-1 . TGCGCCAGCAGCTTGCTCGGCAGGCGCACTGAAGCTTTCTTT CASSLLGRRTEAFF
TRBJ2-1 . TRBV7-9 . TGTGCCAGCAGCCCCCGACAGGACAATGAGCAGTTCTTC CASSPRQDNEQFF
TRBJ2-1 . TRBV7-3 TRBD2 TGTGCCAGCAGCTCCGGACTAGTCGCGTTCTTC CASSSGLVAFF
TRBJ2-2 . TRBV9 . TGTGCCAGCAGCGTAGCGGTTCGCGGGGTGACCGGGGAGCTGTTTTTT CASSVAVRGVTGELFF
TRBJ1-1 . TRBV28 . TGTGCCAGCAGTAGGAGTAAGAGCACTGAAGCTTTCTTT CASSRSKSTEAFF
TRBJ2-1 . TRBV7-9 TRBD2 TGTGCCAGCAGCTTAGCGGGAGGGCCGTACAATGAGCAGTTCTTC CASSLAGGPYNEQFF
TRBJ1-2 . TRBV7-2 TRBD1 TGTGCCAGCAGCCCCCAACCCGGGACAGGGGGCTACACCTTC CASSPQPGTGGYTF
TRBJ2-3 . TRBV5-4 . TGTGCCAGCAGCCTGGACTTACGGGTGCGAGATACGCAGTATTTT CASSLDLRVRDTQYF
TRBJ1-3 . TRBV14 . TGTGCCAGCAGCCATCGTGGCAGCTCTGGAAACACCATATATTTT CASSHRGSSGNTIYF